This entry describes one T cell receptor beta chain. TCRdb keeps only in-frame clones here, not all; method: immunoSEQ multiplex PCR. The table lists 50,000 to 70,000 clones, 65% to 90% of them singletons. This CDR3 region has 16 residues. V shed 4 bases and J 5 bases; nucleotides not matched to a gene: 7. Germline V lookup: CDR1 LGHNA, CDR2 YSLEER. The sample belongs to a study of technical replicates of blood from several donors. Input material: PBMCs. The clonotype originates from a human donor in good health. Some clones in this sample may be carry-over from other donors' samples. The chain uses TRBV4-3 and TRBJ2-1; 11 bases are a match to TRBD2. The CDR3 region is CASSPIAGGQHNEQFF. The CDR3 DNA is TGCGCCAGCAGCCCCATAGCGGGAGGGCAGCACAATGAGCAGTTCTTC.